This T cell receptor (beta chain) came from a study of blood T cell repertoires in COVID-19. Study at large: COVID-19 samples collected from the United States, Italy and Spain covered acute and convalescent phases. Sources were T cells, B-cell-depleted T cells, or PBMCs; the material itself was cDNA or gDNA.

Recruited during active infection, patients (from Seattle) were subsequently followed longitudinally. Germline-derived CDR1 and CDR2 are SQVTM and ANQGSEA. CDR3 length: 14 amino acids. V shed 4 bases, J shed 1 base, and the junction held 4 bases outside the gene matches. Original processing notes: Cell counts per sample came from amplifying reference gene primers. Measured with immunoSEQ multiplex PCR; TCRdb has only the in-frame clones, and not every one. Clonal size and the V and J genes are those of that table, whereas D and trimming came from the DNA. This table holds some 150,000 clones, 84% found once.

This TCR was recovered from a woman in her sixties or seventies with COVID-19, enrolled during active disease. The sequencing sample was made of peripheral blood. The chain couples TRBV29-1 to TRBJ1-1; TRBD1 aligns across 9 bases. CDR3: CSVAWTGANTEAFF. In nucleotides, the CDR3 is TGCAGCGTTGCGTGGACAGGGGCGAACACTGAAGCTTTCTTT. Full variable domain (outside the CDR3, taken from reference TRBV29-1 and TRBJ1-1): SAVISQKPSRDICQRGTSLTIQCQVDSQVTMMFWYRQQPGQSLTLIATANQGSEATYESGFVIDKFPISRPNLTFSTLTVSNMSPEDSSIYLCSVAWTGANTEAFFGQGTRLTVV.